The present TCR beta chain was sequenced within a study of shared clonotypes between healthy human individuals. Study overall: Three plates were used per donor for CD4 naive, three for CD4 memory, two for CD8 naive and one for CD8 memory.

This CDR3 has 13 amino acids. Trimming took 2 bases from V and 1 from J, leaving 5 bases between them. Germline CDR1 MRHNA, CDR2 SNTAGT. Only CD45RO-negative cells positively selected for CCR7 counted as naive CD8 cells, so terminally differentiated effector memory CD45RA+ cells were excluded. The sample holds one count of this clone. The assay used deep level. The assay was immunoSEQ multiplex PCR, and TCRdb's table has in-frame clones only and misses some. The sample contains roughly 2,000,000 clones, over 85% of which appear only once. The sequencing input was naive CD8+ T cells sorted from blood. This clonotype originated in a man between 18 and 29 years old in good health. J is TRBJ1-1 and V is TRBV6-4; no clear D gene. CDR3 protein: CASSDLQNTEAFF. Here the CDR3 DNA reads TGTGCCAGCAGTGACCTACAGAACACTGAAGCTTTCTTT.